The next 20 T cell receptor beta chains were all read from a single sample in a study of blood T cell repertoires in COVID-19. Profiling relied on immunoSEQ multiplex PCR, and the TCRdb table lists in-frame clones only, not all of them. The sample carries tens of thousands of clones, 80% recorded once. Sample: peripheral blood. The receptors were gathered from a woman in her seventies with acute or convalescent COVID-19.

This clone has only one observation. The J gene is TRBJ2-7, the V gene TRBV11-2, with 7 nucleotides matching TRBD1. Germline V gene sequence: CDR1 SGHAT, CDR2 FQNNGV. The V segment lost 3 bases and the J segment 2 bases; nucleotides outside the gene matches: 1. This CDR3 has 13 residues. Here the CDR3 reads CASSFGTAYEQYF. The CDR3 DNA sequence: TGTGCCAGCAGCTTTGGGACAGCCTACGAGCAGTACTTC.

V usage is TRBV6-6 and J usage is TRBJ1-5; D is uncertain. Germline CDR1 reads MNHNY; CDR2 reads SVGAGI (reference sequence). The CDR3 consists of 14 residues. V dropped 3 bases and J dropped 3 bases, with 9 bases sitting between them. The CDR3 region has the DNA TGTGCCAGCAGTTATTCCGGGAACAATCAGCCCCAGCATTTT. The encoded protein is CASSYSGNNQPQHF.

The chain couples TRBV20-1 to TRBJ1-1; no definite D call. CDR1 and CDR2 (germline): DFQATT, SNEGSKA (reference sequence). Deletions cut 2 bases from V and 8 bases from J, with 6 bases between. The CDR3 sequence is 10 residues long. The chain's CDR3 is CSARIIEAFF. CDR3 sequence (DNA): TGCAGTGCTAGAATTATAGAAGCTTTCTTT.

This sequence joins TRBV11-3 and TRBJ1-1; no reliable D call. CDR3 length equals 13 residues. Germline assignment: CDR1 SGHNT and CDR2 YENEEA. Trimming pared 2 bases from V and 3 bases from J, leaving 7 bases between. This CDR3 is CASSLIRDTEAFF. The CDR3 region has the DNA TGTGCCAGCAGCTTAATACGGGACACTGAAGCTTTCTTT.

The rearrangement uses TRBV6-2 or TRBV6-3 and TRBJ1-6, with D possibly TRBD1 on 5 matching bases. V was shortened by 0 bases and J by 7 bases, with 16 bases between the two germline ends. This CDR3 spans 17 amino acids. CDR1 MNHEY and CDR2 SVGEGT come from the germline V gene. This chain's CDR3 is CASSYSDPAGWNSPLHF. The DNA for the CDR3 is TGTGCCAGCAGTTACTCGGATCCGGCAGGGTGGAATTCACCCCTCCACTTT.

The chain recombines TRBV9 with TRBJ2-3, with 10 bases that match TRBD2. This CDR3 has 18 residues. Germline CDR1 and CDR2: SGDLS and YYNGEE. V lost 0 bases to trimming and J lost 1 base; unmatched junction nucleotides: 8. CDR3 in DNA: TGTGCCAGCAGCGTAGCTTTCGGAGGGACTAGCGGCACAGATACGCAGTATTTT. Its translation is CASSVAFGGTSGTDTQYF.

As concerns this clone: Other DNA sequences in this specimen translate into the identical CDR3. CDR3 region: CASSPDSLNTEAFF. The CDR3 DNA is TGTGCCAGCTCTCCAGACAGTTTGAACACTGAAGCTTTCTTT. The V call is TRBV18, the J call TRBJ1-1, with TRBD1 as a possible D gene (5 bases). V dropped 6 bases and J dropped 0 bases, with 11 bases sitting between them. The germline gives CDR1 KGHSH, CDR2 LQKENI. This CDR3 spans 14 amino acids.

CDR3: CASSQDGGANTEAFF. The CDR3, as DNA: TGCGCCAGCAGCCAAGATGGGGGCGCCAACACTGAAGCTTTCTTT. This chain uses TRBV4-3 with TRBJ1-1; possible D gene TRBD1, 6 bases. V lost 0 bases to trimming and J lost 2 bases, with 10 bases between them. The CDR3 contains 15 residues. Per the germline V gene, CDR1 is LGHNA and CDR2 is YSLEER.

CDR3 in DNA: TGTGCCAGCAGCTTGGTCCCGGGGGAGTCCTACGAGCAGTACTTC. This gives the protein CASSLVPGESYEQYF. The rearrangement links TRBV5-6 to TRBJ2-7; possibly TRBD2 for D (6 bases). Germline values: CDR1 SGHDT, CDR2 YYEEEE. The CDR3 has 15 amino acids. The germline V and J ends were trimmed by 0 bases and 1 base, with 11 bases remaining between them.

J is TRBJ1-1 and V is TRBV6-6; D is perhaps TRBD1 (6 bases). The V end lost 6 bases, the J end lost 1 base, and 15 bases lay between the germline ends. The germline CDR1 and CDR2 sequences are MNHNY and SVGAGI (reference sequence). The CDR3 spans 15 residues. CDR3 nucleotide sequence: TGTGCCAGCAGGGGAGCCAGGGGAAAGAACACTGAAGCTTTCTTT. Its translation: CASRGARGKNTEAFF.

This clone has just a few counts. The chain couples TRBV24-1 to TRBJ1-2, with 8 bases lining up with TRBD1. V gave up 6 bases and J gave up 5 bases; unmatched junction bases: 7. The CDR3 totals 14 residues. The V gene's germline CDR1 is KGHDR and CDR2 SFDVKD. The CDR3 spells CATSPTGGRYGYTF. The CDR3 DNA sequence: TGTGCCACCAGTCCTACAGGGGGTCGTTATGGCTACACCTTC.

The gene calls are TRBV18 and TRBJ1-2; 8 bases line up with TRBD1. Germline V gene lookup returns CDR1 KGHSH and CDR2 LQKENI. CDR3 length: 14 residues. V shed 2 bases, J shed 5 bases, and the junction held 4 bases outside the gene matches. This chain's CDR3 is CASSPGQGEYGYTF. CDR3 coding DNA: TGTGCCAGCTCACCAGGACAGGGCGAATATGGCTACACCTTC.

This clone was counted a few times. This chain uses TRBV24-1 with TRBJ1-1; D is uncertain. Trimming left V 2 bases short and J 2 bases short, with 11 bases between. The CDR3 length is 15 residues. The germline V gene has CDR1 KGHDR and CDR2 SFDVKD. In nucleotides, the CDR3 is TGTGCCACCAGTGATTCGAGGAGTAGAAACACTGAAGCTTTCTTT. Its protein product is CATSDSRSRNTEAFF.

This rearrangement joins TRBV24-1 to TRBJ2-4; 9 nucleotides line up with TRBD1. V shed 5 bases, J shed 8 bases, and the junction held 6 bases outside the gene matches. The germline V gene encodes CDR1 KGHDR and CDR2 SFDVKD. This CDR3 spans 14 amino acids. The CDR3 protein is CATSGGDREDIQYF. The CDR3 DNA is TGTGCCACCAGTGGGGGGGACAGGGAAGACATTCAGTACTTC.

The sample holds one count of this clone. J is TRBJ2-1 and V is TRBV7-3, with D possibly being TRBD1 (5 bases). The germline CDR1 and CDR2 sequences are SGHTA and FQGTGA. There are 11 residues in the CDR3. The V end lost 5 bases, the J end lost 10 bases, and 9 bases lay between the germline ends. The CDR3, as DNA: TGTGCCAGCAGCGACAGAGACGAGCAGTTCTTC. This sequence encodes CASSDRDEQFF.

The table lists this clone with a count of one. V usage is TRBV4-1 and J usage is TRBJ2-2, with D possibly TRBD2 on 5 matching bases. Germline V gene data show CDR1 as MGHRA and CDR2 as YSYEKL. Trimming removed 4 bases from V and 1 base from J, with 10 bases in between. The CDR3 has 15 residues. The CDR3 bases are TGCGCCAGCAGCCTGCAGGCGGGGAACACCGGGGAGCTGTTTTTT. This encodes CASSLQAGNTGELFF.

This clone has a handful of counts. V and J are TRBV4-2 and TRBJ1-5; D might be TRBD1 (6 bases). Germline CDR1 reads LGHNA; CDR2 reads YNFKEQ. The CDR3 contains 17 residues. V gave up 0 bases and J gave up 0 bases, with 12 bases separating them. The CDR3 DNA reads as TGTGCCAGCAGCCAAGAGGTGACAGGCTATAGCAATCAGCCCCAGCATTTT. This codes for CASSQEVTGYSNQPQHF.

The rearrangement links TRBV19 to TRBJ1-1; unclear D gene. Looked up from germline, CDR1 is LNHDA and CDR2 is SQIVND (reference sequence). This CDR3 is built from 15 residues. Trimming cost V 1 base and J 2 bases, with 11 bases left between them. The CDR3 region has the DNA TGTGCCAGTAGTATAGGCGTCGGGAGTAACACTGAAGCTTTCTTT. Residues: CASSIGVGSNTEAFF.

This chain links TRBV7-3 with TRBJ2-2; D remains unclear. Germline loops: CDR1 SGHTA, CDR2 FQGTGA. The CDR3 has 13 amino acids. The germline V and J ends were trimmed by 0 bases and 5 bases, with 4 bases remaining between them. The CDR3 coding sequence is TGTGCCAGCAGCTTAACCCTTACCGGGGAGCTGTTTTTT. Translating it yields CASSLTLTGELFF.

The V gene is TRBV19, the J gene TRBJ2-1; D call uncertain. The V end lost 1 base, the J end lost 9 bases, and 19 bases lay between the germline ends. The CDR3 is 16 amino acids. Germline V gene sequence: CDR1 LNHDA, CDR2 SQIVND (reference sequence). The CDR3 region has the DNA TGTGCCAGTAGTATAGTCGGGTACCGAACAAGTTTTGAGCAGTTCTTC. Translated, it gives CASSIVGYRTSFEQFF.